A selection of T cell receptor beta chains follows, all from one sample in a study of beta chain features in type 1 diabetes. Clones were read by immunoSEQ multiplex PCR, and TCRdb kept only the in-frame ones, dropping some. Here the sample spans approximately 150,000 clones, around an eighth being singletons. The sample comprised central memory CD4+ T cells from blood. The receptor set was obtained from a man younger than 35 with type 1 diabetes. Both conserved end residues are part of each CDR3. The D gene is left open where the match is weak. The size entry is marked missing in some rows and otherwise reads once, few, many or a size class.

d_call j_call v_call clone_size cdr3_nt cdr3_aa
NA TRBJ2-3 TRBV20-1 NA TGCAGTGCTAGCGGAGATACGCAGTATTTT CSASGDTQYF
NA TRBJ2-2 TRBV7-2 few TGTGCCAGCAGCTCGTGGTTCGCCGGGGAGCTGTTTTTT CASSSWFAGELFF
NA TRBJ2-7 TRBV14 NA TGTGCCAGCAGCCCCCGTAGGGGGAATAGCGAGCAGTACTTC CASSPRRGNSEQYF
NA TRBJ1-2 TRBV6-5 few TGTGCCAGCAGGACAGAAGTCTATGGCTACACCTTC CASRTEVYGYTF
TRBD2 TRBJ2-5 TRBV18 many TGTGCCAGCTCGCCCAGCGGGGGGTATGAGACCCAGTACTTC CASSPSGGYETQYF
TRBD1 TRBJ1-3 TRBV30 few TGTGCCTCAACCGGGACAGCGGATCCTGGAAACACCATATATTTT CASTGTADPGNTIYF
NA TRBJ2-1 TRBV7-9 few TGTGCCAGCAGCCCCCTCAAGGAAGCCCTCTACAATGAGCAGTTCTTC CASSPLKEALYNEQFF
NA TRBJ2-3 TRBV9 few TGTGCCAGCAGCGTAGGACCCTCGTCCGGTCGGGTTTTTGCAGATACGCAGTATTTT CASSVGPSSGRVFADTQYF
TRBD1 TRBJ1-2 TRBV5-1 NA TGCGCCAGCAGCGAGACAGGGGCCGAAATTGGCTACACCTTC CASSETGAEIGYTF
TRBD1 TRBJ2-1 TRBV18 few TGTGCCAGCTCCCCCGGGACAGGGCCTCGGAATGAGCAGTTCTTC CASSPGTGPRNEQFF
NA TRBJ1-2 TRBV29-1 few TGCAGCGTTGCGGACAGTAGGGGCTACACCTTC CSVADSRGYTF
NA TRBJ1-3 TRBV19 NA TGTGCCAGCCGGCCCGGCGTGGGGCAGGGAGCAAACACCATATATTTT CASRPGVGQGANTIYF
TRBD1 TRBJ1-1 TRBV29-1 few TGCAGCGTTGTGGGGACAGGGGGGAACACTGAAGCTTTCTTT CSVVGTGGNTEAFF
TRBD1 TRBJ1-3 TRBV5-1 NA TGCGCCAGCAGCACCCAGACAGGGGGCTATGGAAACACCATATATTTT CASSTQTGGYGNTIYF
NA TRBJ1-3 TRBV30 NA TGTGCCTGGAGTGTACGGCTGGTCTTCTCTGGAAACACCATATATTTT CAWSVRLVFSGNTIYF
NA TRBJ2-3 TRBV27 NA TGTGCCAGCAGTTTATCTGTCAGGGGTAGGGATACGCAGTATTTT CASSLSVRGRDTQYF
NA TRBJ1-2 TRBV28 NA TGTGCCAGCACCCTTCAACCAGACTATGGCTACACCTTC CASTLQPDYGYTF
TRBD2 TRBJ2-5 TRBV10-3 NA TGTGCCATCAGTGCTAGCGGGGACAAAGAGACCCAGTACTTC CAISASGDKETQYF
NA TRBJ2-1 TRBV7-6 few TGTGCCAGCAGTCTGACAGGGAGGATGGATGAGCAGTTCTTC CASSLTGRMDEQFF
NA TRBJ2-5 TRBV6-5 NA TGTGCCAGCAGTTACTCTATAGGAGAGACCCAGTACTTC CASSYSIGETQYF
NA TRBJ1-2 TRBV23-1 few TGCGCCAGCAGAGAGGGGTCCAGATATGGCTACACCTTC CASREGSRYGYTF
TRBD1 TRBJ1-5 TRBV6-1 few TGTGCCAGCAGTGAACAGGGGGGAAGCAATCAGCCCCAGCATTTT CASSEQGGSNQPQHF
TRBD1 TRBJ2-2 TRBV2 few TGTGCCAGCAGCCCCGGGACAGCCAACACCGGGGAGCTGTTTTTT CASSPGTANTGELFF
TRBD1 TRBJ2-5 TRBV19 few TGTGCCAGTAGTATAGATAGGACAGGCCAAGAGACCCAGTACTTC CASSIDRTGQETQYF
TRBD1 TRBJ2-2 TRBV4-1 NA TGCGCCAGCAGCCAACCGGGACAGGGATCCGGGGAGCTGTTTTTT CASSQPGQGSGELFF
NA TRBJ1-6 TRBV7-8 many TGTGCCAGCAGCTTAGTGGATTCACCCCTCCACTTT CASSLVDSPLHF